This TCR beta chain originates from a study of a mutant IDH1 vaccine in newly diagnosed glioma. Libraries were prepared by immunoSEQ multiplex PCR; TCRdb keeps only in-frame clonotypes and omits some of them. The sample carries over 50,000 clones, more than 75% recorded once. On this clone itself: What it binds is not known.

Time point in this sample: week 47, end of study. A 20-mer mutant IDH1 peptide at 300 ug was injected subcutaneously with topical imiquimod. This clonotype originated in a woman aged 40 to 50 with glioma. Some clones in this sample may be carry-over from other donors' samples. Sample: PBMCs, taken from a glioma patient whose treatment included an IDH1 peptide vaccine.

CDR3 protein: CASSLGLGPGTEAFF. The DNA for the CDR3 is TGCGCCAGCAGCTTGGGGCTGGGCCCGGGGACTGAAGCTTTCTTT. The V gene is TRBV5-1, the J gene TRBJ1-1; D not resolved. V was shortened by 0 bases and J by 5 bases, with 14 bases between the two germline ends. The CDR3 spans 15 residues. In germline, CDR1 is SGHRS, CDR2 YFSETQ.